The 24 T cell receptor beta chains in this list originate from one sample, sequenced in a study of blood T cell repertoires in COVID-19. This table comes from immunoSEQ multiplex PCR, and its TCRdb copy is limited to in-frame clones, with some not included. Among about 70,000 clones listed, 75% to 85% were seen once. The sequencing input was peripheral blood. The origin of the receptors is an older woman with acute or convalescent COVID-19.

The V gene is TRBV7-2, the J gene TRBJ2-7; 8 positions agree with TRBD2. V lost 5 bases and J lost 2; bases outside the gene matches: 11. This CDR3 contains 16 residues. The germline V gene has CDR1 SGHTA and CDR2 FQGNSA. The chain's CDR3 is CASSLGGLAVAYEQYF. CDR3 bases: TGTGCCAGCAGCCTAGGCGGACTAGCCGTCGCCTACGAGCAGTACTTC.

The CDR3 region has the DNA TGTGCCAGCAGCTTCGGGGCGGGGGGTACCTACGAGCAGTACTTC. Protein sequence: CASSFGAGGTYEQYF. V gene TRBV7-8 combines with J gene TRBJ2-7; 8 nucleotides line up with TRBD2. Trimming took 3 bases from V and 2 from J; bases not matched to a gene: 6. Germline V gives CDR1 SGHVS, CDR2 FQNEAQ. The CDR3 covers 15 residues.

V gene TRBV5-1 combines with J gene TRBJ2-7; a weak D match, TRBD1 (6 bases). Germline V gene data show CDR1 as SGHRS and CDR2 as YFSETQ. Trimming pared 0 bases from V and 3 bases from J, leaving 7 bases between. This CDR3 has 13 amino acids. CDR3 region: CASSLGQDYEQYF. As DNA, the CDR3 is TGCGCCAGCAGCTTGGGACAGGACTACGAGCAGTACTTC.

This rearrangement joins TRBV5-6 to TRBJ1-1, with 10 positions matching TRBD1. CDR3 length: 17 residues. V lost 4 bases and J lost 0; bases outside the gene matches: 9. Germline CDR1 and CDR2: SGHDT and YYEEEE. The CDR3 loop is CASSPGTGDNMNTEAFF. The CDR3 region has the DNA TGTGCCAGCAGCCCCGGGACAGGGGATAATATGAACACTGAAGCTTTCTTT.

The J gene is TRBJ1-4, the V gene TRBV19; TRBD1 is a possible D gene (5 bases). The germline CDR1 and CDR2 sequences are LNHDA and SQIVND (reference sequence). V lost 4 bases to trimming and J lost 4 bases, with 19 bases between them. The CDR3 is made up of 17 amino acids. CDR3 protein: CASSTLNPTGDNEKLFF. The CDR3 DNA reads TGTGCCAGTAGTACACTCAACCCCACAGGAGATAATGAAAAACTGTTTTTT. Full variable domain (missing parts from reference TRBV19 and TRBJ1-4): DGGITQSPKYLFRKEGQNVTLSCEQNLNHDAMYWYRQDPGQGLRLIYYSQIVNDFQKGDIAEGYSVSREKKESFPLTVTSAQKNPTAFYLCASSTLNPTGDNEKLFFGSGTQLSVL.

J is TRBJ2-7 and V is TRBV5-1; possible D gene TRBD2, 5 bases. V was cut by 0 bases and J by 3 bases, with 13 bases left in between. The germline CDR1 and CDR2 sequences are SGHRS and YFSETQ. This CDR3 is built from 15 residues. The chain's CDR3 is CASSLVRNRGYEQYF. DNA of the CDR3: TGCGCCAGCAGCTTGGTTAGAAACCGGGGCTACGAGCAGTACTTC.

The chain employs TRBV13 and TRBJ2-1; D is ambiguous. This CDR3 has 12 residues. CDR1 is PRHDT and CDR2 is FYEKMQ in the germline V gene (reference sequence). V lost 4 bases and J 10 bases, leaving 11 bases between the germline ends. The CDR3 DNA is TGTGCCAGCAGCTCCCGCGCGAGGGAGCAGTTCTTC. Translation: CASSSRAREQFF.

As DNA, the CDR3 is TGCGCCAGCAGCTTCCTAGCGACAGGGTCGGGAAACACCATATATTTT. It specifies CASSFLATGSGNTIYF. The chain is built from TRBV5-1 and TRBJ1-3; 7 bases agree with TRBD1. V gave up 2 bases and J gave up 4 bases; unmatched junction bases: 9. Looked up from germline, CDR1 is SGHRS and CDR2 is YFSETQ. CDR3 length equals 16 residues.

V is TRBV2 and J is TRBJ1-1; TRBD1 matches 9 bases. The V segment lost 5 bases and the J segment 6 bases; nucleotides outside the gene matches: 13. Germline V gives CDR1 SNHLY, CDR2 FYNNEI. The CDR3 has 16 residues. In DNA, the CDR3 is TGTGCCAGCAGTCTGGCCCCCGGGACAGGGAATGCTGAAGCTTTCTTT. This encodes CASSLAPGTGNAEAFF.

This clone has just one count. This chain links TRBV3-1 (or the pseudogene TRBV3-2) with TRBJ2-1, with D perhaps TRBD2 (6 bases). CDR3 length: 15 amino acids. Trimming cost V 4 bases and J 0 bases, with 10 bases left between them. Germline V gene lookup returns CDR1 LGHDT and CDR2 YNNKEL (reference sequence). CDR3 sequence (DNA): TGTGCCAGCAGCCGGAGGGGCGACTCCTACAATGAGCAGTTCTTC. Its protein is CASSRRGDSYNEQFF.

In its sample, this clone was seen many times. The chain recombines TRBV27 with TRBJ2-3, with 11 bases matching TRBD1. V shed 5 bases, J shed 3 bases, and the junction held 7 bases outside the gene matches. The CDR3 spans 16 residues. The germline V gene has CDR1 MNHEY and CDR2 SMNVEV (reference sequence). CDR3: CASSTGTGGMTDTQYF. The CDR3 DNA reads TGTGCCAGCAGTACCGGGACAGGGGGTATGACAGATACGCAGTATTTT.

Turning to this clone: The limits of the CDR3 on the DNA are not certain, so only TCRdb's listed CDR3 is given. The gene calls are TRBV7-6 and TRBJ2-2; the table's D call of TRBD2 was not tested on the DNA. In germline, CDR1 is SGHVS, CDR2 FNYEAQ. The CDR3 spans 14 residues, counting both ends. The CDR3 sequence is CASSPGFGAGELFF.

J is TRBJ1-6 and V is TRBV2, with D perhaps TRBD1 (6 bases). Germline CDR1 and CDR2: SNHLY and FYNNEI. The CDR3 sequence is 15 residues long. V was clipped by 6 bases and J by 6 bases, with 15 bases between them. DNA for the CDR3: TGTGCCAGCAGGCCTCAGGGGCCTTTTAATTCACCCCTCCACTTT. The encoded protein is CASRPQGPFNSPLHF.

This clone appeared a few times. The genes are TRBV5-1 and TRBJ1-2, with 8 bases identical to TRBD1. The length of the CDR3 is 16 residues. J lost 2 bases, V lost 0 bases, and 6 bases had no gene match. From germline, CDR1 is SGHRS and CDR2 YFSETQ. DNA of the CDR3: TGCGCCAGCAGCTTGGCCGGGACAGGCGACAACTATGGCTACACCTTC. This translates into CASSLAGTGDNYGYTF. Combining the CDR3 with reference TRBV5-1 and TRBJ1-2 gives the whole variable domain KAGVTQTPRYLIKTRGQQVTLSCSPISGHRSVSWYQQTPGQGLQFLFEYFSETQRNKGNFPGRFSGRQFSNSRSEMNVSTLELGDSALYLCASSLAGTGDNYGYTFGSGTRLTVV.

This clone appeared a few times. The chain is built from TRBV2 and TRBJ2-2, with 8 bases aligning to TRBD1. The V gene's germline CDR1 is SNHLY and CDR2 FYNNEI. V lost 6 bases and J lost 2; bases outside the gene matches: 5. The CDR3 has 15 residues. The CDR3 loop reads CASRGDRFNTGELFF. The CDR3 bases are TGTGCCAGCAGAGGGGACAGGTTTAACACCGGGGAGCTGTTTTTT.

The J gene is TRBJ1-1, the V gene TRBV19; D is undetermined. V lost 7 bases, J lost 0 bases, and 15 bases lay in between. The germline V gene has CDR1 LNHDA and CDR2 SQIVND (reference sequence). The CDR3 sequence is 15 residues long. CDR3 region: CASNRGRLMNTEAFF. CDR3 bases: TGTGCCAGTAACCGAGGCAGACTTATGAACACTGAAGCTTTCTTT. Full variable domain (remainder filled in from reference TRBV19 and TRBJ1-1): DGGITQSPKYLFRKEGQNVTLSCEQNLNHDAMYWYRQDPGQGLRLIYYSQIVNDFQKGDIAEGYSVSREKKESFPLTVTSAQKNPTAFYLCASNRGRLMNTEAFFGQGTRLTVV.

CDR3 DNA sequence: TGTGCCAGCAGTTTAGCCACCACTACCTATGGCTACACCTTC. It yields the protein CASSLATTTYGYTF. V is TRBV28 and J is TRBJ1-2; D ambiguous. This CDR3 has 14 residues. V was pared by 2 bases and J by 4 bases, with 11 bases between. The V gene's germline CDR1 is MDHEN and CDR2 SYDVKM.

In its sample, this clone was seen once. The chain employs TRBV28 and TRBJ1-5, with a weak D call TRBD1 (5 bases). CDR1 MDHEN and CDR2 SYDVKM come from the germline V gene. The V end was cut by 4 bases, the J end by 6 bases, with 19 bases between. The CDR3 length is 16 residues. The CDR3 spells CASSSTSKGLGQPQHF. The CDR3 DNA is TGTGCCAGCAGTTCGACTTCAAAGGGGCTGGGTCAGCCCCAGCATTTT.

The rearrangement links TRBV7-8 to TRBJ1-6; 7 bases line up with TRBD1. CDR3 length: 13 residues. The J segment lost 9 bases and the V segment lost 6 bases, leaving 5 bases of the junction unmatched. CDR1 and CDR2 (germline): SGHVS, FQNEAQ. CDR3 DNA sequence: TGTGCCAGCAGTCCAGGGGGGATTTCACCCCTCCACTTT. Amino acids: CASSPGGISPLHF.

V is TRBV30 and J is TRBJ2-1; TRBD2 matches 14 bases. The CDR3 covers 13 residues. Germline V gene sequence: CDR1 GTSNPN, CDR2 SVGIG (reference sequence). Trimming at V came to 6 bases and at J to 12 bases, leaving 7 bases not matched to a gene. The CDR3 DNA follows: TGTGCCTGTAGACTAGCGGGGGGGCAGGTGCAGTTCTTC. This encodes CACRLAGGQVQFF.

In this sample, this clone turned up once. V gene TRBV15 combines with J gene TRBJ1-2; D is undetermined. CDR3 length: 15 residues. The V end lost 0 bases, the J end lost 4 bases, and 12 bases lay between the germline ends. CDR1 is LNHNV, CDR2 YYDKDF, per germline (reference sequence). The CDR3 is CATSRDSTTVYGYTF. CDR3 in DNA: TGTGCCACCAGCAGAGATTCGACCACAGTCTATGGCTACACCTTC.

The chain links TRBV6-5 to TRBJ1-2; 8 nucleotides align to TRBD1. V dropped 3 bases and J dropped 6; count of bases not matched to a gene: 6. The CDR3 loop spans 14 amino acids. Germline values: CDR1 MNHEY, CDR2 SVGAGI. The CDR3 coding sequence is TGTGCCAGCAGTTATAGGGACAGGACTAATGGCTACACCTTC. Its translation: CASSYRDRTNGYTF.

The chain has TRBV3-1 (or the pseudogene TRBV3-2) and TRBJ2-1, with D possibly TRBD2 on 6 matching bases. Germline CDR1 and CDR2: LGHDT and YNNKEL (reference sequence). This CDR3 contains 14 residues. Trimming left V 10 bases short and J 6 bases short, with 19 bases between. CDR3 bases: TGTGCCACCTCACGGAGGGGAGTAGGCAATGAGCAGTTCTTC. It is translated as CATSRRGVGNEQFF.

Regarding this clone: The identical CDR3 is also encoded by other nucleotide sequences in the sample. This sequence joins TRBV4-1 and TRBJ1-2; TRBD1 might be the D (5 bases). Germline CDR1 MGHRA, CDR2 YSYEKL. The V end was cut by 0 bases, the J end by 8 bases, with 19 bases between. This CDR3 contains 16 residues. CDR3 sequence (DNA): TGCGCCAGCAGCCAAGAAGCGGGGTGGGGCGCTCCGGGCTACACCTTC. Residues: CASSQEAGWGAPGYTF.